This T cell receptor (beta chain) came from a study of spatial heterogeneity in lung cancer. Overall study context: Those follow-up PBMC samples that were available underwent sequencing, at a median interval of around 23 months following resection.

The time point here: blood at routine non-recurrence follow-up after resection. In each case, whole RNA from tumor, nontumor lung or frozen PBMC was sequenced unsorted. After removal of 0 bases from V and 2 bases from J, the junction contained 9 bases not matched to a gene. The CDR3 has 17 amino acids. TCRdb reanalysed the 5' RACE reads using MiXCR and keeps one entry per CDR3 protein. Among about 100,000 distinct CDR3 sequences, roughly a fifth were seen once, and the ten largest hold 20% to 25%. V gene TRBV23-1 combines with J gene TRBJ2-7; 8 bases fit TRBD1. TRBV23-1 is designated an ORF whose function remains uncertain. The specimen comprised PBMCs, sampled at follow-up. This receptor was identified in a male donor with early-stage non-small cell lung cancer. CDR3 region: CASSQSGSGQGTYEQYF. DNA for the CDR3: TGCGCCAGCAGTCAATCGGGGTCCGGACAGGGTACCTACGAGCAGTACTTC.